The source of this TCR beta chain is a study of blood T cell repertoires in COVID-19. Whole-study context: Samples taken during acute and convalescent COVID-19 were collected in the United States, Italy and Spain. T cells, B-cell-depleted T cells, or PBMCs provided the cDNA or gDNA that served as material.

Original methodology: The assay estimated nucleated cells by amplifying reference gene primers. The method was immunoSEQ multiplex PCR; TCRdb's version includes in-frame clones alone and lacks a portion of them. Clone size and the V and J calls come from that table; the DNA yielded D and trimming. Here the sample spans some 210,000 clones, around 91% being singletons. CDR3 length equals 17 residues. CDR1 LGHDT and CDR2 YNNKEL come from the germline V gene (reference sequence). V gave up 4 bases and J gave up 6 bases; unmatched junction bases: 11. This rearrangement joins TRBV3-1 (or the pseudogene TRBV3-2) to TRBJ2-3; 12 bases agree with TRBD2. The sequenced sample consisted of peripheral blood. This receptor was taken from a woman in her thirties or forties with acute or convalescent COVID-19. This CDR3 is CASSPGLAGSGWDTQYF. Written as DNA, the CDR3 is TGTGCCAGCAGCCCCGGACTAGCGGGGTCCGGGTGGGATACGCAGTATTTT.